The 26 T cell receptor beta chains below all came from one sample that was sequenced in a study of T cell clones after liver transplantation. The repertoire was sequenced with immunoSEQ multiplex PCR; TCRdb's copy has only in-frame clones and lacks some. Seen here are tens of thousands of clones, roughly 90% observed once, and the top ten hold 13% to 15%. Sequenced here: CD8+ T cells from blood, sampled 12 months after liver transplant. These receptor sequences come from a human patient who received a liver transplant. The graft donor may be the source of some T cells.

The chain employs TRBV7-9 and TRBJ2-2; D remains unclear. The CDR3 extends over 18 amino acids. V lost 4 bases and J 0 bases, leaving 18 bases between the germline ends. CDR1 and CDR2 (germline): SEHNR, FQNEAQ (reference sequence). The CDR3, as DNA: TGTGCCAGCAGCTCCGATAACTTGGGTAGTTCGAACACCGGGGAGCTGTTTTTT. Encoded protein: CASSSDNLGSSNTGELFF.

The CDR3 DNA reads TGTGCCAGCAGCGTAGGAGCTCTCGGAACACGGGAGCAGTACTTC. It is translated as CASSVGALGTREQYF. The chain is built from TRBV9 and TRBJ2-7; no clear D gene. This CDR3 spans 15 amino acids. With 0 bases removed from V and 7 bases from J, the gap between germline ends came to 17 bases. From germline, CDR1 is SGDLS and CDR2 YYNGEE.

The chain combines TRBV5-6 with TRBJ1-1; unclear D gene. Germline CDR1 reads SGHDT; CDR2 reads YYEEEE. The CDR3 extends over 15 amino acids. The V gene lost 3 bases and the J gene lost 1 base, with 13 bases spanning the gap. CDR3 amino acids: CASSWPREGNTEAFF. CDR3 sequence (DNA): TGTGCCAGCAGCTGGCCCCGGGAGGGGAACACTGAAGCTTTCTTT. The variable domain in full, with the rest retrieved from reference TRBV5-6 and TRBJ1-1, is DAGVTQSPTHLIKTRGQQVTLRCSPKSGHDTVSWYQQALGQGPQFIFQYYEEEERQRGNFPDRFSGHQFPNYSSELNVNALLLGDSALYLCASSWPREGNTEAFFGQGTRLTVV.

This rearrangement joins TRBV7-2 to TRBJ1-3; TRBD1 is a possible D gene (5 bases). Per germline, CDR1 SGHTA and CDR2 FQGNSA. The CDR3 totals 17 residues. V lost 2 bases and J 4 bases, leaving 18 bases between the germline ends. CDR3 sequence (DNA): TGTGCCAGCAGCTTATCCTGGCAGGGTCCAAAAGGAAACACCATATATTTT. It translates to CASSLSWQGPKGNTIYF. The whole variable domain, remainder taken from reference TRBV7-2 and TRBJ1-3, is GAGVSQSPSNKVTEKGKDVELRCDPISGHTALYWYRQSLGQGLEFLIYFQGNSAPDKSGLPSDRFSAERTGGSVSTLTIQRTQQEDSAVYLCASSLSWQGPKGNTIYFGEGSWLTVV.

The chain employs TRBV6-1 and TRBJ2-2, with D uncertain. The CDR3 length is 16 residues. The V end lost 0 bases, the J end lost 2 bases, and 10 bases lay between the germline ends. Germline-derived CDR1 and CDR2 are MNHNS and SASEGT. CDR3 nucleotides: TGTGCCAGCAGTGAAGCCCCAGCCGCAAACACCGGGGAGCTGTTTTTT. Protein sequence: CASSEAPAANTGELFF.

On this clone: At the DNA level, this CDR3 is encoded by other sequences in the same sample as well. V and J are TRBV27 and TRBJ2-7; 7 nucleotides match TRBD1. The germline gives CDR1 MNHEY, CDR2 SMNVEV (reference sequence). The CDR3 is 13 amino acids. V shed 5 bases and J 4 bases; nucleotides not matched to a gene: 5. In nucleotides, the CDR3 is TGTGCCAGCAGTCTGACAGGGAGTTACGAGCAGTACTTC. As protein: CASSLTGSYEQYF.

The chain recombines TRBV25-1 with TRBJ1-2; maybe TRBD1 (6 bases). Per germline, CDR1 MGHDK and CDR2 SYGVNS. The germline V and J ends were trimmed by 5 bases and 4 bases, with 11 bases remaining between them. This CDR3 has 13 amino acids. In DNA, the CDR3 is TGTGCCAGCAGTATCTCAGGGGTCTATGGCTACACCTTC. Translated: CASSISGVYGYTF.

The chain is built from TRBV9 and TRBJ1-4; the D is unclear. Germline loops: CDR1 SGDLS, CDR2 YYNGEE. Trimming left V 0 bases short and J 5 bases short, with 8 bases between. The CDR3 contains 14 residues. The CDR3 DNA follows: TGTGCCAGCAGCGTAGGAGGGTTGAATGAAAAACTGTTTTTT. Its translation is CASSVGGLNEKLFF.

This clone appeared a single time. The gene calls are TRBV29-1 and TRBJ2-7; possible D gene TRBD1, 6 bases. The V gene lost 4 bases and the J gene lost 0 bases, with 16 bases spanning the gap. The CDR3 is 15 amino acids. Germline V gene data show CDR1 as SQVTM and CDR2 as ANQGSEA. The CDR3 spells CSVAGDTTPSYEQYF. Here the CDR3 DNA reads TGCAGCGTTGCCGGGGACACAACACCCTCCTACGAGCAGTACTTC.

J is TRBJ1-5 and V is TRBV7-9, with unresolved D. The CDR3 consists of 15 residues. Germline assignment: CDR1 SEHNR and CDR2 FQNEAQ (reference sequence). V lost 1 base to trimming and J lost 2 bases, with 9 bases between them. The CDR3 bases are TGTGCCAGCAGCTTAGATCATCCTGGCAATCAGCCCCAGCATTTT. Encoded protein: CASSLDHPGNQPQHF.

The CDR3 nucleotides read TGTGCCAGCTCGGAGGTGGCGACAGGGGGCGAGGGGTCCTATGGCTACACCTTC. Translating it yields CASSEVATGGEGSYGYTF. The chain recombines TRBV2 with TRBJ1-2; 10 bases are shared with TRBD1. The CDR3 spans 18 residues. The germline V gene encodes CDR1 SNHLY and CDR2 FYNNEI. J lost 4 bases, V lost 8 bases, and 19 bases had no gene match.

This rearrangement joins TRBV28 to TRBJ2-7; 10 bases map to TRBD2. V shed 4 bases and J 7 bases; nucleotides not matched to a gene: 13. The CDR3 is 16 residues long. Germline V gene sequence: CDR1 MDHEN, CDR2 SYDVKM. CDR3 nucleotide sequence: TGTGCCAGCAGTTCTCCCGGACTAGCGGAAGGGGGGGAGCAGTACTTC. Its protein is CASSSPGLAEGGEQYF.

This chain joins TRBV6-5 and TRBJ1-2; tentative D call: TRBD1 (5 bases). The CDR3 has 13 residues. In germline, CDR1 is MNHEY, CDR2 SVGAGI. V was pared by 6 bases and J by 10 bases, with 18 bases between. CDR3: CASSHYRKDPYTF. The DNA for the CDR3 is TGTGCCAGCAGCCATTACAGGAAGGATCCCTACACCTTC.

The gene calls are TRBV6-5 and TRBJ2-7, with D unresolved. CDR3 size: 15 residues. The germline V and J ends were trimmed by 0 bases and 3 bases, with 12 bases remaining between them. Germline-derived CDR1 and CDR2 are MNHEY and SVGAGI. The CDR3 coding sequence is TGTGCCAGCAGTTACTCGGGAAAGGTATTCTACGAGCAGTACTTC. Translating it yields CASSYSGKVFYEQYF.

The rearrangement links TRBV28 to TRBJ1-5; D uncertain. CDR1 MDHEN and CDR2 SYDVKM come from the germline V gene. The V end lost 2 bases, the J end lost 4 bases, and 9 bases lay between the germline ends. The CDR3 sequence is 14 residues long. CDR3 DNA sequence: TGTGCCAGCAGTTTAGGGCTGAAAAATCAGCCCCAGCATTTT. It yields the protein CASSLGLKNQPQHF. The whole variable domain, remainder taken from reference TRBV28 and TRBJ1-5, is DVKVTQSSRYLVKRTGEKVFLECVQDMDHENMFWYRQDPGLGLRLIYFSYDVKMKEKGDIPEGYSVSREKKERFSLILESASTNQTSMYLCASSLGLKNQPQHFGDGTRLSIL.

This chain uses TRBV13 with TRBJ1-1; a possible D gene is TRBD1 (5 bases). The ends were cut back, 0 bases at V and 4 bases at J, with 6 bases in the middle. The CDR3 sequence is 13 residues long. The V gene's germline CDR1 is PRHDT and CDR2 FYEKMQ (reference sequence). CDR3 protein: CASSLGQVTEAFF. The DNA of the CDR3 is TGTGCCAGCAGCTTAGGACAGGTCACTGAAGCTTTCTTT.

The V gene is TRBV30, the J gene TRBJ2-7; a weak D match, TRBD1 (6 bases). Trimming pared 2 bases from V and 3 bases from J, leaving 8 bases between. Looked up from germline, CDR1 is GTSNPN and CDR2 is SVGIG (reference sequence). The CDR3 length is 12 residues. The CDR3 bases are TGTGCCTGGAGTCAGGGGAACTACGAGCAGTACTTC. This sequence encodes CAWSQGNYEQYF.

V is TRBV27 and J is TRBJ2-2; TRBD2 might be the D (6 bases). The germline V gene has CDR1 MNHEY and CDR2 SMNVEV (reference sequence). Between the trimmed V and J ends, which lost 5 bases and 0 bases, there was a span of 16 bases. The CDR3 runs 17 residues. The DNA for the CDR3 is TGTGCCAGCAGTGTCCTGGGAGCGGGTGCGAACACCGGGGAGCTGTTTTTT. Translation: CASSVLGAGANTGELFF.

This clone was counted between two and nine times. The V and J genes are TRBV27 and TRBJ1-5; D is possibly TRBD1 (5 bases). The V end lost 6 bases, the J end lost 8 bases, and 17 bases lay between the germline ends. The CDR3 is made up of 14 amino acids. Germline CDR1 reads MNHEY; CDR2 reads SMNVEV (reference sequence). The CDR3 DNA follows: TGTGCCAGCAGGCTTGGCCGGGGGTTGGAGCCCCAGCATTTT. Its protein is CASRLGRGLEPQHF.

The CDR3 DNA reads as TGTGCCAGTAGTATAGACAGGACTCGTAACGACTACGAGCAGTACTTC. This encodes CASSIDRTRNDYEQYF. V is TRBV19 and J is TRBJ2-7; D may be TRBD2 (5 bases). V was pared by 0 bases and J by 3 bases, with 15 bases between. The length of the CDR3 is 16 residues. Germline lookup yields CDR1 LNHDA and CDR2 SQIVND (reference sequence). The full variable domain, rest sourced from reference TRBV19 and TRBJ2-7, is DGGITQSPKYLFRKEGQNVTLSCEQNLNHDAMYWYRQDPGQGLRLIYYSQIVNDFQKGDIAEGYSVSREKKESFPLTVTSAQKNPTAFYLCASSIDRTRNDYEQYFGPGTRLTVT.

This chain uses TRBV28 with TRBJ2-4; D perhaps matches TRBD1 (6 bases). V gave up 2 bases and J gave up 3 bases, with 11 bases separating them. Germline CDR1 MDHEN, CDR2 SYDVKM. The length of the CDR3 is 15 residues. CDR3 in DNA: TGTGCCAGCAGTTTACGGGGACACCTCAAAAACATTCAGTACTTC. This gives the protein CASSLRGHLKNIQYF.

This rearrangement joins TRBV19 to TRBJ2-2; TRBD2 is a possible D gene (6 bases). V was shortened by 1 base and J by 0 bases, with 9 bases between the two germline ends. The CDR3 contains 16 residues. CDR1 is LNHDA and CDR2 is SQIVND in the germline V gene (reference sequence). CDR3 sequence (DNA): TGTGCCAGTAGTATAGTCGGGACTCCGAACACCGGGGAGCTGTTTTTT. Translation: CASSIVGTPNTGELFF.

The rearrangement joins TRBV7-6 to TRBJ1-2, with TRBD1 identical over 8 bases. The CDR3 runs to 14 residues. Germline V lookup: CDR1 SGHVS, CDR2 FNYEAQ. The V and J ends lost 4 bases and 6 bases, in that order; junction bases with no gene match: 7. The CDR3 sequence is CASSSGAGGHGYTF. The DNA of the CDR3 is TGTGCCAGCAGCTCTGGTGCAGGGGGCCATGGCTACACCTTC.

J is TRBJ2-7 and V is TRBV30; maybe TRBD2 (5 bases). Germline CDR1 and CDR2: GTSNPN and SVGIG (reference sequence). CDR3 length equals 16 residues. Trimming removed 1 base at V and 0 bases at J, with 16 bases between. CDR3 region: CAWSARKRGSSYEQYF. CDR3 in DNA: TGTGCCTGGAGTGCACGAAAGCGAGGGAGCTCCTACGAGCAGTACTTC.

This chain links TRBV4-3 with TRBJ1-2, with 8 bases that match TRBD1. The CDR3 spans 15 residues. Germline CDR1 LGHNA, CDR2 YSLEER. Losses at the gene ends were 4 bases for V and 6 bases for J; bases not matched to a gene: 10. CDR3 DNA: TGCGCCAGCAGCCCGTGGACAGGGAGCCCTAATGGCTACACCTTC. As protein: CASSPWTGSPNGYTF.

The V and J genes are TRBV29-1 and TRBJ1-2; maybe TRBD1 (5 bases). Trimming pared 0 bases from V and 4 bases from J, leaving 12 bases between. CDR3 size: 14 residues. Looked up from germline, CDR1 is SQVTM and CDR2 is ANQGSEA. The CDR3 sequence is CSVEDPQGPYGYTF. CDR3 sequence (DNA): TGCAGCGTTGAAGATCCGCAGGGTCCCTATGGCTACACCTTC.